The clone carrying this TCR beta chain was seen a few times. The sample comes from a study of T cells in Graves' hyperthyroidism and ophthalmopathy. Germline V gene sequence: CDR1 MDHEN, CDR2 SYDVKM. V lost 1 base to trimming and J lost 4 bases; unmatched junction nucleotides: 6. This CDR3 region has 15 residues. Amplification of TCR beta CDR3 regions was performed using RNA transcripts as template. During a first-round RT-PCR of the TCR CDR3, the HTBI primer set was used. TCRdb itself ran the multiplex PCR reads through MiXCR, one entry per CDR3 protein. The sample consists of approximately 430,000 distinct CDR3 sequences, about 15% of them appearing once.

The chain carries TRBV28 and TRBJ1-2; 7 bases align to TRBD1. The sample consisted of blood. This clonotype was obtained from a young woman with Graves' hyperthyroidism. The CDR3 DNA sequence: TGTGCCAGCAGTTTATCGACAGGGCTGGGCTATGGCTACACCTTC. Amino acid sequence: CASSLSTGLGYGYTF.